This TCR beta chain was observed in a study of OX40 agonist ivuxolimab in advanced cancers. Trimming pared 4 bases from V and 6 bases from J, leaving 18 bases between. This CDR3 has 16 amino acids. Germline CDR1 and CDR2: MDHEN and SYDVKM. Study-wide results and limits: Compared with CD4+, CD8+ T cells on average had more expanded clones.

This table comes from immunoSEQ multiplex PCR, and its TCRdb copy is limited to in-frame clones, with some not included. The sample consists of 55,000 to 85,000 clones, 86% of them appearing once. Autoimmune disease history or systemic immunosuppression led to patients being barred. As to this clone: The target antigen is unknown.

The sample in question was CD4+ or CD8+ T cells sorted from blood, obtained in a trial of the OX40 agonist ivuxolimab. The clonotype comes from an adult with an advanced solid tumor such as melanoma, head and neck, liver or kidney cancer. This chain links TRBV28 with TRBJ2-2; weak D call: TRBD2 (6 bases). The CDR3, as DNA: TGTGCCAGCAGTTCTCCACTTGGGGGAGGATCCGGGGAGCTGTTTTTT. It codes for CASSSPLGGGSGELFF. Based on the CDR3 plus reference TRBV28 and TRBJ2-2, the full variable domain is DVKVTQSSRYLVKRTGEKVFLECVQDMDHENMFWYRQDPGLGLRLIYFSYDVKMKEKGDIPEGYSVSREKKERFSLILESASTNQTSMYLCASSSPLGGGSGELFFGEGSRLTVL.